One sample yielded the 10 T cell receptor beta chains listed below, sequenced in a study of cytomegalovirus exposure and HLA in healthy donors. This PCR relied on a set of 60 Vbeta primers and 13 Jbeta primers. Profiled with immunoSEQ multiplex PCR; TCRdb holds only in-frame clones, not every one. Among approximately 140,000 clones listed, about 86% were seen once. Sequencing input: PBMCs. All receptors derive from a man between 18 and 35 years old in good health and CMV-seronegative.

The J gene is TRBJ2-1, the V gene TRBV6-5; tentative D call: TRBD1 (5 bases). The CDR3 extends over 13 amino acids. Looked up from germline, CDR1 is MNHEY and CDR2 is SVGAGI. The ends were cut back, 6 bases at V and 8 bases at J, with 14 bases in the middle. The CDR3 is CASSLQGLDEQFF. DNA for the CDR3: TGTGCCAGCAGCTTGCAGGGTCTGGATGAGCAGTTCTTC.

The chain joins TRBV6-5 to TRBJ1-2; a weak D match, TRBD1 (5 bases). V shed 6 bases and J shed 8 bases, with 10 bases lying between them. Germline values: CDR1 MNHEY, CDR2 SVGAGI. This CDR3 has 11 residues. The CDR3 sequence is CASRSTDGYTF. CDR3 DNA: TGTGCCAGCAGGTCGACAGACGGCTACACCTTC.

This chain uses TRBV2 with TRBJ1-5, with D tentatively TRBD1 (5 bases). Germline V gene sequence: CDR1 SNHLY, CDR2 FYNNEI. Trimming removed 2 bases from V and 1 base from J, with 6 bases in between. This CDR3 region has 14 residues. The CDR3 sequence: CASSEKGSNQPQHF. The CDR3 nucleotides are TGTGCCAGCAGTGAAAAGGGGAGCAATCAGCCCCAGCATTTT.

This chain links TRBV30 with TRBJ1-5; D uncertain. The V end lost 4 bases, the J end lost 0 bases, and 7 bases lay between the germline ends. Germline V CDR1 and CDR2: GTSNPN, SVGIG (reference sequence). CDR3 length equals 13 residues. The CDR3 region is CAWTADSNQPQHF. CDR3 nucleotides: TGTGCCTGGACGGCGGATAGCAATCAGCCCCAGCATTTT.

The chain employs TRBV29-1 and TRBJ1-3; D uncertain. The CDR3 consists of 13 residues. The V end lost 6 bases, the J end lost 7 bases, and 16 bases lay between the germline ends. Germline V gives CDR1 SQVTM, CDR2 ANQGSEA. In DNA, the CDR3 is TGCAGCGTCCAAGACCAGAGCGGGAACACCATATATTTT. It specifies CSVQDQSGNTIYF.

The rearrangement links TRBV30 to TRBJ1-1; maybe TRBD1 (5 bases). V was clipped by 5 bases and J by 1 base, with 8 bases between them. The CDR3 totals 12 residues. CDR1 is GTSNPN, CDR2 SVGIG, per germline (reference sequence). CDR3 in DNA: TGTGCCTGGGACAGACCGAACACTGAAGCTTTCTTT. Its translation: CAWDRPNTEAFF.

V gene TRBV30 combines with J gene TRBJ1-2; D remains unclear. The CDR3 totals 15 residues. Germline assignment: CDR1 GTSNPN and CDR2 SVGIG (reference sequence). Trimming cost V 3 bases and J 4 bases, with 18 bases left between them. The CDR3: CAWRTPRVRFYGYTF. The CDR3 coding sequence is TGTGCCTGGAGGACTCCTCGGGTTAGGTTCTATGGCTACACCTTC.

This chain joins TRBV7-8 and TRBJ2-5; 11 bases agree with TRBD2. Germline trimming cut 6 bases from V and 4 bases from J; bases unmatched to any gene: 16. There are 18 residues in the CDR3. CDR1 and CDR2 (germline): SGHVS, FQNEAQ. The CDR3 coding sequence is TGTGCCAGCAGACCCCCTAGCGGGGGGAGTGGAGATCGAGAGACCCAGTACTTC. It encodes CASRPPSGGSGDRETQYF.

The V and J genes are TRBV7-8 and TRBJ2-7; TRBD1 aligns across 7 bases. The germline V gene has CDR1 SGHVS and CDR2 FQNEAQ. Unmatched junction bases numbered 8, after V lost 1 base and J lost 5 bases. This CDR3 spans 15 amino acids. DNA of the CDR3: TGTGCCAGCAGCTTAGAGGGGGCAGTCAGCCACGAGCAGTACTTC. Protein product: CASSLEGAVSHEQYF. Using reference TRBV7-8 and TRBJ2-7 for the parts outside the CDR3, the full variable domain is GAGVSQSPRYKVAKRGQDVALRCDPISGHVSLFWYQQALGQGPEFLTYFQNEAQLDKSGLPSDRFFAERPEGSVSTLKIQRTQQEDSAVYLCASSLEGAVSHEQYFGPGTRLTVT.

This chain joins TRBV2 and TRBJ1-6, with 7 bases fitting TRBD1. The CDR3 is made up of 14 amino acids. The V gene end was trimmed by 4 bases and the J gene end by 7 bases; junction bases not matched to a gene: 4. From germline, CDR1 is SNHLY and CDR2 FYNNEI. The CDR3: CASSGDRGNSPLHF. As DNA, the CDR3 is TGTGCCAGCAGTGGGGACAGAGGAAATTCACCCCTCCACTTT.